Listed here are 27 T cell receptor beta chains from one sample, sequenced in a study of OX40 agonist ivuxolimab in advanced cancers. Sequenced by immunoSEQ multiplex PCR; TCRdb stores in-frame clones only, minus some. Among approximately 100,000 clones, more than 80% were seen once, and the ten largest hold roughly 5%. Sequenced here: CD4+ or CD8+ T cells sorted from blood, sampled in a trial of the OX40 agonist ivuxolimab. All receptors come from an adult with an advanced solid tumor such as melanoma, head and neck, liver or kidney cancer.

The chain recombines TRBV9 with TRBJ2-3; 7 bases are shared with TRBD2. There are 15 residues in the CDR3. CDR1 and CDR2 from the germline V gene are SGDLS and YYNGEE. The ends lost 0 bases at V and 2 bases at J; junction bases unmatched: 3. The CDR3 loop reads CASSVGTRATDTQYF. In DNA form, the CDR3 reads TGTGCCAGCAGCGTAGGGACTAGGGCCACAGATACGCAGTATTTT. The whole variable domain, remainder taken from reference TRBV9 and TRBJ2-3, is DSGVTQTPKHLITATGQRVTLRCSPRSGDLSVYWYQQSLDQGLQFLIQYYNGEERAKGNILERFSAQQFPDLHSELNLSSLELGDSALYFCASSVGTRATDTQYFGPGTRLTVL.

The V gene is TRBV19, the J gene TRBJ1-4; D remains unclear. The CDR3 covers 13 residues. Trimming stripped 7 bases from V and 2 bases from J, with 8 bases between. Germline CDR1 is LNHDA and CDR2 is SQIVND (reference sequence). The CDR3 DNA is TGTGCCAGTAAAGGGCCTACTAATGAAAAACTGTTTTTT. It is translated as CASKGPTNEKLFF.

This chain joins TRBV27 and TRBJ2-7; D remains ambiguous. Germline V CDR1 and CDR2: MNHEY, SMNVEV (reference sequence). The CDR3 runs 12 residues. V lost 4 bases and J 6 bases, leaving 10 bases between the germline ends. The CDR3 sequence: CASSSPALEQYF. The CDR3, as DNA: TGTGCCAGCAGTTCCCCCGCCCTCGAGCAGTACTTC.

The gene calls are TRBV18 and TRBJ2-1, with 10 bases aligning to TRBD2. Per the germline V gene, CDR1 is KGHSH and CDR2 is LQKENI. Trimming removed 0 bases from V and 15 bases from J; junction bases left unmatched: 17. The CDR3 loop spans 17 amino acids. The CDR3 nucleotides are TGTGCCAGCTCACCACCTGCTACGAGCGGGGGGGCCGGGCCCCGGTTCTTC. Translated: CASSPPATSGGAGPRFF. Variable domain in full (rest from reference TRBV18 and TRBJ2-1): NAGVMQNPRHLVRRRGQEARLRCSPMKGHSHVYWYRQLPEEGLKFMVYLQKENIIDESGMPKERFSAEFPKEGPSILRIQQVVRGDSAAYFCASSPPATSGGAGPRFFGPGTRLTVL.

The chain uses TRBV19 and TRBJ1-5; no firm D call. CDR3 length equals 15 residues. Germline V CDR1 and CDR2: LNHDA, SQIVND (reference sequence). V dropped 3 bases and J dropped 2 bases, with 11 bases sitting between them. This chain's CDR3 is CASSIVAEGNQPQHF. CDR3 in DNA: TGTGCCAGTAGTATCGTTGCAGAAGGCAATCAGCCCCAGCATTTT.

The rearrangement uses TRBV2 and TRBJ2-6; weak D call: TRBD1 (5 bases). Looked up from germline, CDR1 is SNHLY and CDR2 is FYNNEI. There are 16 residues in the CDR3. Trimming stripped 3 bases from V and 0 bases from J, with 9 bases between. The CDR3 nucleotides are TGTGCCAGCAGTGATCAGGGTGGCTCTGGGGCCAACGTCCTGACTTTC. Its translation is CASSDQGGSGANVLTF.

As regards this clone: At one end, the junction sequence differs from germline, possibly due to a read error. The same CDR3 arises from other DNA sequences in this sample as well. This chain joins TRBV15 and TRBJ1-3; perhaps TRBD1 as D (6 bases). CDR1 and CDR2 (germline): LNHNV, YYDKDF (reference sequence). The CDR3 extends over 13 amino acids. The CDR3 is CATSSGGADTIYF. The CDR3 DNA is TGTGCCACTAGCAGTGGGGGGGCGGACACCATATATTTT.

This clone has more than one count but fewer than ten. The V gene is TRBV6-1, the J gene TRBJ1-1, with D hard to call. Germline V gene sequence: CDR1 MNHNS, CDR2 SASEGT. Trimming took off 2 bases at V and 0 bases at J, with 10 bases between the two ends. The CDR3 is made up of 15 amino acids. CDR3 sequence: CASSESGVMNTEAFF. The CDR3 nucleotides are TGTGCCAGCAGTGAATCCGGAGTTATGAACACTGAAGCTTTCTTT.

The rearrangement joins TRBV6-1 to TRBJ2-2; no clear D. CDR3 length equals 15 residues. The V and J ends lost 5 bases and 8 bases respectively, with 18 bases between them. Germline V gives CDR1 MNHNS, CDR2 SASEGT. CDR3 sequence: CASSKVLGIEGELFF. The CDR3 nucleotides are TGTGCCAGCAGTAAAGTCTTGGGGATCGAAGGGGAGCTGTTTTTT.

The chain has TRBV6-6 and TRBJ2-6; 12 bases are a match to TRBD2. The CDR3 extends over 16 amino acids. Unmatched junction bases numbered 2, after V lost 5 bases and J lost 3 bases. Looked up from germline, CDR1 is MNHNY and CDR2 is SVGAGI (reference sequence). This chain's CDR3 is CASSRLAGVGANVLTF. CDR3 coding DNA: TGTGCCAGCAGTCGACTAGCGGGGGTTGGGGCCAACGTCCTGACTTTC.

The gene calls are TRBV4-1 and TRBJ1-2; weak D call: TRBD1 (6 bases). The CDR3 contains 15 residues. Trimming removed 0 bases at V and 4 bases at J, with 12 bases between. Germline V gene data show CDR1 as MGHRA and CDR2 as YSYEKL. The DNA for the CDR3 is TGCGCCAGCAGCCAAGACGGTGGCAGGGGCTATGGCTACACCTTC. This gives the protein CASSQDGGRGYGYTF.

This clone was seen once. The chain carries TRBV18 and TRBJ2-5, with 7 bases that match TRBD2. Looked up from germline, CDR1 is KGHSH and CDR2 is LQKENI. Unmatched junction bases numbered 2, after V lost 2 bases and J lost 5 bases. The CDR3 consists of 13 residues. CDR3 nucleotide sequence: TGTGCCAGCTCACCAGGACTAGATGAGACCCAGTACTTC. It translates to CASSPGLDETQYF.

The CDR3 DNA follows: TGCGCCAGCAGCCAATCCCGTGCGGGGAACACTGAAGCTTTCTTT. Protein sequence: CASSQSRAGNTEAFF. V usage is TRBV4-1 and J usage is TRBJ1-1; D call uncertain. The CDR3 loop spans 15 amino acids. Germline lookup yields CDR1 MGHRA and CDR2 YSYEKL. Between the trimmed V and J ends, which lost 2 bases and 1 base, there was a span of 11 bases.

The chain carries TRBV4-2 and TRBJ1-2; TRBD1 is a possible D gene (6 bases). The CDR3 totals 15 residues. Germline CDR1 is LGHNA and CDR2 is YNFKEQ. The V end lost 0 bases, the J end lost 3 bases, and 11 bases lay between the germline ends. For the CDR3, the DNA is TGTGCCAGCAGCCAAGACCGGGGGGCAGACTATGGCTACACCTTC. Amino acid sequence: CASSQDRGADYGYTF.

The chain joins TRBV5-1 to TRBJ1-1, with 8 bases matching TRBD1. Germline CDR1 is SGHRS and CDR2 is YFSETQ. The CDR3 has 16 residues. The trim removed 4 bases at V and 2 bases at J, leaving 10 bases unmatched. The DNA of the CDR3 is TGCGCCAGCAGCCGCACAGGGGGTTATAGAAACACTGAAGCTTTCTTT. Translation gives CASSRTGGYRNTEAFF. Together with reference TRBV5-1 and TRBJ1-1, the CDR3 gives the full variable domain: KAGVTQTPRYLIKTRGQQVTLSCSPISGHRSVSWYQQTPGQGLQFLFEYFSETQRNKGNFPGRFSGRQFSNSRSEMNVSTLELGDSALYLCASSRTGGYRNTEAFFGQGTRLTVV.

The count of this clone is one. The rearrangement links TRBV19 to TRBJ1-1; D ambiguous. This CDR3 has 14 amino acids. Between the trimmed V and J ends, which lost 7 bases and 2 bases, there was a span of 14 bases. Germline-derived CDR1 and CDR2 are LNHDA and SQIVND (reference sequence). CDR3 residues: CASKTSEANTEAFF. In DNA form, the CDR3 reads TGTGCCAGTAAAACCAGTGAGGCCAACACTGAAGCTTTCTTT.

V is TRBV6-6 and J is TRBJ2-5; perhaps TRBD2 as D (6 bases). With the DNA end fitting TRBJ2-7 better, the J assignment may be wrong. Germline lookup yields CDR1 MNHNY and CDR2 SVGAGI (reference sequence). The CDR3 sequence is 15 residues long. Here the CDR3 DNA reads TGTGCCAGCAGACGCACGCGGGAAGTCCAATCCGAGCAGTACTTC. Amino acids: CASRRTREVQSEQYF.

V is TRBV6-1 and J is TRBJ1-1; D is unclear. CDR3 size: 13 residues. Germline V lookup: CDR1 MNHNS, CDR2 SASEGT. Between the trimmed V and J ends, which lost 6 bases and 3 bases, there was a span of 11 bases. The CDR3 DNA follows: TGTGCCAGCAGCTGGAATGAGGACACTGAAGCTTTCTTT. Translated, it gives CASSWNEDTEAFF.

The chain combines TRBV4-3 with TRBJ2-7, with D possibly matching TRBD1 (5 bases). V lost 6 bases and J lost 5, with 20 bases in between. Germline V gene data show CDR1 as LGHNA and CDR2 as YSLEER. The CDR3 loop spans 15 amino acids. DNA for the CDR3: TGCGCCAGCAGTATACAGGAAGGACCACGGGACGAGCAGTACTTC. It codes for CASSIQEGPRDEQYF.

The J gene is TRBJ1-2, the V gene TRBV6-5; D is uncertain. Trimming removed 7 bases from V and 7 bases from J, with 16 bases in between. Germline V gene lookup returns CDR1 MNHEY and CDR2 SVGAGI. The CDR3 extends over 13 amino acids. In DNA, the CDR3 is TGTGCCAGCAAGGCCGGGGAATTCGGTGGCTACACCTTC. This gives the protein CASKAGEFGGYTF.

The V call is TRBV18, the J call TRBJ2-7, with 7 bases matching TRBD1. V gave up 8 bases and J gave up 1 base; unmatched junction bases: 8. The germline V gene encodes CDR1 KGHSH and CDR2 LQKENI. There are 14 residues in the CDR3. CDR3 residues: CASNPGQQSYEQYF. In DNA, the CDR3 is TGTGCCAGCAATCCGGGACAGCAATCCTACGAGCAGTACTTC.

The V call is TRBV12-5, the J call TRBJ2-5; 9 bases fit TRBD2. The germline V gene encodes CDR1 LGHNT and CDR2 FRNRAP. Trimming removed 1 base from V and 5 bases from J; junction bases left unmatched: 2. The CDR3 runs 14 residues. The chain's CDR3 is CASGLGSGGETQYF. For the CDR3, the DNA is TGTGCTAGTGGTTTGGGAAGCGGGGGGGAGACCCAGTACTTC.

This clone appeared once. The chain is built from TRBV7-8 and TRBJ1-2, with 9 positions matching TRBD1. The V gene end was trimmed by 5 bases and the J gene end by 2 bases; junction bases not matched to a gene: 6. The germline V gene has CDR1 SGHVS and CDR2 FQNEAQ. This CDR3 has 15 amino acids. The CDR3 bases are TGTGCCAGCAGCCTGGAGACAGGGGGAAACTATGGCTACACCTTC. Translated, it gives CASSLETGGNYGYTF.

In DNA, the CDR3 is TGTGCCAGCCTTGGAGGGGGCGCCAAAAACATTCAGTACTTC. This sequence encodes CASLGGGAKNIQYF. The genes are TRBV2 and TRBJ2-4; D may be TRBD1 (7 bases). With 8 bases removed from V and 1 base from J, the gap between germline ends came to 12 bases. Per the germline V gene, CDR1 is SNHLY and CDR2 is FYNNEI. This CDR3 spans 14 amino acids.

The CDR3 DNA follows: TGCGCCAGCAGCCAAGATAGTATAGTCTATGGCTACACCTTC. It yields the protein CASSQDSIVYGYTF. V gene TRBV4-1 combines with J gene TRBJ1-2; D ambiguous. Germline values: CDR1 MGHRA, CDR2 YSYEKL. The CDR3 contains 14 residues. Trimming cost V 0 bases and J 4 bases, with 9 bases left between them.

The J gene is TRBJ2-3, the V gene TRBV18; D not resolved. Trimming removed 0 bases from V and 3 bases from J, with 10 bases in between. This CDR3 is 15 amino acids long. Germline V gene data show CDR1 as KGHSH and CDR2 as LQKENI. The CDR3 region is CASSPPGSGTDTQYF. CDR3 coding DNA: TGTGCCAGCTCACCACCGGGAAGTGGGACAGATACGCAGTATTTT.

The CDR3 loop is CASSDRRGAYEQYF. The CDR3 region has the DNA TGTGCCAGCAGCGACAGACGGGGGGCCTACGAGCAGTACTTC. The chain carries TRBV13 and TRBJ2-7, with TRBD2 matching 7 bases. CDR1 is PRHDT and CDR2 is FYEKMQ in the germline V gene (reference sequence). This CDR3 region has 14 residues. The ends lost 5 bases at V and 2 bases at J; junction bases unmatched: 6.